A single sample gave rise to the 9 T cell receptor beta chains below, sequenced in a study of cytomegalovirus exposure and HLA in healthy donors. The primer mix had 60 Vbeta and 13 Jbeta primers. This table comes from immunoSEQ multiplex PCR, and its TCRdb copy is limited to in-frame clones, with some not included. The table records approximately 150,000 clones, roughly 87% of them present only once. Sequenced sample: PBMCs. The receptors shown here come from a woman in her thirties in good health and CMV-seronegative.

This chain joins TRBV30 and TRBJ1-1, with no clear D. V shed 2 bases and J shed 0 bases, with 19 bases lying between them. The V gene's germline CDR1 is GTSNPN and CDR2 SVGIG (reference sequence). The CDR3 totals 17 residues. CDR3 nucleotides: TGTGCCTGGAGTCCACTACCTCGGCAGACCATGAACACTGAAGCTTTCTTT. It specifies CAWSPLPRQTMNTEAFF. The full variable domain, its missing parts supplied by reference TRBV30 and TRBJ1-1, is SQTIHQWPATLVQPVGSPLSLECTVEGTSNPNLYWYRQAAGRGLQLLFYSVGIGQISSEVPQNLSASRPQDRQFILSSKKLLLSDSGFYLCAWSPLPRQTMNTEAFFGQGTRLTVV.

Here the CDR3 DNA reads TGTGCCAGCAGCGTACTTTGGGGGGGGTCTGGGGCCAACGTCCTGACTTTC. Translating it yields CASSVLWGGSGANVLTF. V is TRBV9 and J is TRBJ2-6, with 7 bases identical to TRBD2. The CDR3 length is 17 residues. V lost 1 base to trimming and J lost 1 base; unmatched junction nucleotides: 5. Germline loops: CDR1 SGDLS, CDR2 YYNGEE. The complete variable domain, with remaining parts taken from reference TRBV9 and TRBJ2-6, reads DSGVTQTPKHLITATGQRVTLRCSPRSGDLSVYWYQQSLDQGLQFLIQYYNGEERAKGNILERFSAQQFPDLHSELNLSSLELGDSALYFCASSVLWGGSGANVLTFGAGSRLTVL.

This chain uses TRBV6-1 with TRBJ2-1; 8 nucleotides match TRBD1. CDR3 length: 16 amino acids. Germline CDR1 reads MNHNS; CDR2 reads SASEGT. J lost 8 bases, V lost 4 bases, and 13 bases had no gene match. CDR3 bases: TGTGCCAGCAGTGTAGGACCGCTCAGGGGGCCGGATGAGCAGTTCTTC. This encodes CASSVGPLRGPDEQFF.

This rearrangement joins TRBV25-1 to TRBJ2-3, with D possibly matching TRBD1 (6 bases). The germline V gene encodes CDR1 MGHDK and CDR2 SYGVNS. Trimming removed 1 base at V and 2 bases at J, with 13 bases between. This CDR3 is 16 amino acids long. CDR3 loop: CASSEFAGATTDTQYF. The CDR3 DNA reads TGTGCCAGCAGTGAATTCGCAGGGGCTACCACAGATACGCAGTATTTT. Looking up the rest from reference TRBV25-1 and TRBJ2-3 gives the full variable domain: EADIYQTPRYLVIGTGKKITLECSQTMGHDKMYWYQQDPGMELHLIHYSYGVNSTEKGDLSSESTVSRIRTEHFPLTLESARPSHTSQYLCASSEFAGATTDTQYFGPGTRLTVL.

The chain recombines TRBV9 with TRBJ1-5; D perhaps matches TRBD1 (5 bases). The CDR3 has 14 amino acids. CDR1 is SGDLS, CDR2 YYNGEE, per germline. V lost 3 bases, J lost 7 bases, and 14 bases lay in between. Here the CDR3 DNA reads TGTGCCAGCAGCGGTAGTGGGGGGGGACAGCCCCAGCATTTT. Translating it yields CASSGSGGGQPQHF. The whole variable domain, filled in from reference TRBV9 and TRBJ1-5, reads DSGVTQTPKHLITATGQRVTLRCSPRSGDLSVYWYQQSLDQGLQFLIQYYNGEERAKGNILERFSAQQFPDLHSELNLSSLELGDSALYFCASSGSGGGQPQHFGDGTRLSIL.

The chain has TRBV15 and TRBJ1-5; tentatively, D is TRBD1 (5 bases). CDR1 and CDR2 (germline): LNHNV, YYDKDF (reference sequence). This CDR3 is built from 13 residues. Trimming stripped 5 bases from V and 6 bases from J, with 11 bases between. The CDR3 is CATSRGEVQPQHF. CDR3 DNA: TGTGCCACCAGCCGGGGGGAGGTTCAGCCCCAGCATTTT.

This sequence joins TRBV7-8 and TRBJ2-3; a weak D match, TRBD1 (6 bases). V was shortened by 5 bases and J by 7 bases, with 19 bases between the two germline ends. Per germline, CDR1 SGHVS and CDR2 FQNEAQ. The CDR3 covers 15 residues. The CDR3 nucleotides read TGTGCCAGCAGCCCACGACTGGCAGGGGCATATACGCAGTATTTT. Its protein product is CASSPRLAGAYTQYF.

The chain carries TRBV5-4 and TRBJ2-7; D perhaps matches TRBD2 (5 bases). The length of the CDR3 is 13 residues. The germline gives CDR1 SGHNT, CDR2 YYREEE (reference sequence). Trimming stripped 4 bases from V and 5 bases from J, with 13 bases between. The chain's CDR3 is CASSQIGENEQYF. CDR3 nucleotide sequence: TGTGCCAGCAGCCAAATCGGGGAGAACGAGCAGTACTTC.

This chain joins TRBV7-3 and TRBJ2-2, with 7 bases that match TRBD1. Looked up from germline, CDR1 is SGHTA and CDR2 is FQGTGA. The CDR3 is 16 amino acids. J gave up 2 bases and V 5 bases, and 8 bases lay outside the gene matches. The CDR3 region has the DNA TGTGCCAGCAGCGCTTCCGGGACAGTTAACACCGGGGAGCTGTTTTTT. Translating it yields CASSASGTVNTGELFF.